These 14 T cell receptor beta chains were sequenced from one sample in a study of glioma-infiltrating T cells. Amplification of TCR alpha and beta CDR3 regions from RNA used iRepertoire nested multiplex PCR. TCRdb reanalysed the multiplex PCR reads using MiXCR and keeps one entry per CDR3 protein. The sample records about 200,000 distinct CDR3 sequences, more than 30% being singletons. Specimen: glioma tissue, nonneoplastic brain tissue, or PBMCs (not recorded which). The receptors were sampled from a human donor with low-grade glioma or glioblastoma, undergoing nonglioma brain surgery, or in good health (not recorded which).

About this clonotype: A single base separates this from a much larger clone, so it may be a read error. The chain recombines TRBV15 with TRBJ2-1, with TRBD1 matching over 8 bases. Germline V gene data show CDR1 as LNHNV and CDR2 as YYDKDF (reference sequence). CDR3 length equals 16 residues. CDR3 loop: CATSRGQGILSNERFF. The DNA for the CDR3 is TGTGCCACCAGCAGAGGACAGGGGATATTATCCAATGAGCGGTTCTTC.

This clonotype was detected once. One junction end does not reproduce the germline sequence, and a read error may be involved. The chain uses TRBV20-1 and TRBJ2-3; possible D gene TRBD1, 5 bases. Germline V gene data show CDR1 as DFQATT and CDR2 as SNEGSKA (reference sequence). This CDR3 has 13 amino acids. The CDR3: CREDWRQSDTQDF. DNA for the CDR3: TGCAGGGAAGACTGGCGACAGTCAGATACGCAGGATTTT.

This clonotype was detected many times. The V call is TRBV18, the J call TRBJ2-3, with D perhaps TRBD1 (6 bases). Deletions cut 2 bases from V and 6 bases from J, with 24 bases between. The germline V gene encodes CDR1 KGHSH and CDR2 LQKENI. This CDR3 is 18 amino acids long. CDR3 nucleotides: TGTGCCAGCTCACCAGTTCTAAGAGACAGGACATCGCGGGATACGCAGTATTTT. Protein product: CASSPVLRDRTSRDTQYF.

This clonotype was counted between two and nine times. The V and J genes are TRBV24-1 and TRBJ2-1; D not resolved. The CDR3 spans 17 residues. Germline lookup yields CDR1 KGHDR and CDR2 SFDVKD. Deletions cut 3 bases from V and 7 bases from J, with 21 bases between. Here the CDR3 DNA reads TGTGCCACCAGTGATCCAAGCCTAGAGAGCGCGAGGAATGAGCAGTTCTTC. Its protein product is CATSDPSLESARNEQFF.

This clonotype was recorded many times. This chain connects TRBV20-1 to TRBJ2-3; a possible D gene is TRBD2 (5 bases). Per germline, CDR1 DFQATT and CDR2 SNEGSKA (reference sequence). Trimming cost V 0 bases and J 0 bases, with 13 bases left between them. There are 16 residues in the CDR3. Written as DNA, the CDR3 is TGCAGTGCTAGAGATTATTTAGCGCCAAGCACAGATACGCAGTATTTT. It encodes CSARDYLAPSTDTQYF.

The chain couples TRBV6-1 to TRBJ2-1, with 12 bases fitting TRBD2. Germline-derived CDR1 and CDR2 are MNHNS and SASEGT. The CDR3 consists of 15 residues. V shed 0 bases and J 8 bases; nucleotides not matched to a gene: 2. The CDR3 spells CASSEAGLAGYEQFF. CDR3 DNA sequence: TGTGCCAGCAGTGAAGCGGGACTAGCGGGCTATGAGCAGTTCTTC.

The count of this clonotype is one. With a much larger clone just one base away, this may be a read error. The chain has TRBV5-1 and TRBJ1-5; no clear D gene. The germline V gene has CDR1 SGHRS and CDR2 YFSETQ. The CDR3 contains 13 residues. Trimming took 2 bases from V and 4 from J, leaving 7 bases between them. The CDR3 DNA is TGCGCCAGCAGCTTCGACCTAAATCAGCCCCAGCATTTT. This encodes CASSFDLNQPQHF.

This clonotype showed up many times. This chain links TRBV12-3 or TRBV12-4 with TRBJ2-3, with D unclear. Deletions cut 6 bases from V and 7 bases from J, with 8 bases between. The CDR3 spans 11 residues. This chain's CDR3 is CASRILNTQYF. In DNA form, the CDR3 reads TGTGCCAGCAGGATACTCAATACGCAGTATTTT.

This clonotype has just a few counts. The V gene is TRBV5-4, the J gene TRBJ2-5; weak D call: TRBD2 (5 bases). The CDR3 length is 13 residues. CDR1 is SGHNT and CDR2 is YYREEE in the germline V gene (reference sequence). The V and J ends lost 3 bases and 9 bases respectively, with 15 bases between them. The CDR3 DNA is TGTGCCAGCAGCTCGACTGACCTAGCACCCCAGTACTTC. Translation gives CASSSTDLAPQYF. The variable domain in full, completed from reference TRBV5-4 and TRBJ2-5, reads ETGVTQSPTHLIKTRGQQVTLRCSSQSGHNTVSWYQQALGQGPQFIFQYYREEENGRGNFPPRFSGLQFPNYSSELNVNALELDDSALYLCASSSTDLAPQYFGPGTRLLVL.

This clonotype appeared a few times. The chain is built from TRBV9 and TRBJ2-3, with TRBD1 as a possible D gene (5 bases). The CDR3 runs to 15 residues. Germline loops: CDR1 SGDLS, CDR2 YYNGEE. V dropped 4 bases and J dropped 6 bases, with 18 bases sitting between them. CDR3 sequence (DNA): TGTGCCAGCAGCTTAACCAGGGTCATCGAGGATACGCAGTATTTT. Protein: CASSLTRVIEDTQYF.

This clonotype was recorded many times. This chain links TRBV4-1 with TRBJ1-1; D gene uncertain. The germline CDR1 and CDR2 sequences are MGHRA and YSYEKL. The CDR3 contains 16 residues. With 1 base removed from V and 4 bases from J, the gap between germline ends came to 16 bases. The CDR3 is CASSQGSGSWGTEAFF. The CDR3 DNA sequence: TGCGCCAGCAGCCAAGGTTCCGGGAGTTGGGGCACTGAAGCTTTCTTT.

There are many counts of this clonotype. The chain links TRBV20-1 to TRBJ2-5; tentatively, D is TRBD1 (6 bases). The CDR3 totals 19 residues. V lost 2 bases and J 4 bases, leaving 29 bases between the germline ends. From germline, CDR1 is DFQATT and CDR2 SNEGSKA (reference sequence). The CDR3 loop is CSARPERGAAGAQGETQYF. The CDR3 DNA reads TGCAGTGCTAGACCCGAGAGGGGCGCAGCAGGGGCGCAAGGAGAGACCCAGTACTTC.

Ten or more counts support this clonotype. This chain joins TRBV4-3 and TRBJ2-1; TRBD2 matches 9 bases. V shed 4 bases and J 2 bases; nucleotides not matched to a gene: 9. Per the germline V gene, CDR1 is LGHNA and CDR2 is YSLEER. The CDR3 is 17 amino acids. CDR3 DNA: TGCGCCAGCAGCCGCGTTACTAGCGGGCAGACCTACAATGAGCAGTTCTTC. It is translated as CASSRVTSGQTYNEQFF.

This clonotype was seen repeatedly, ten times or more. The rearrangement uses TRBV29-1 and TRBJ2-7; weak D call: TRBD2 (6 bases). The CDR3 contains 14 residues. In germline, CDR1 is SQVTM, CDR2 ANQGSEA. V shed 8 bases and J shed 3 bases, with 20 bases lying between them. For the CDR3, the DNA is TGCAGCCAAAGGTGGAGGGCGAGGTACTACGAGCAGTACTTC. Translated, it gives CSQRWRARYYEQYF.